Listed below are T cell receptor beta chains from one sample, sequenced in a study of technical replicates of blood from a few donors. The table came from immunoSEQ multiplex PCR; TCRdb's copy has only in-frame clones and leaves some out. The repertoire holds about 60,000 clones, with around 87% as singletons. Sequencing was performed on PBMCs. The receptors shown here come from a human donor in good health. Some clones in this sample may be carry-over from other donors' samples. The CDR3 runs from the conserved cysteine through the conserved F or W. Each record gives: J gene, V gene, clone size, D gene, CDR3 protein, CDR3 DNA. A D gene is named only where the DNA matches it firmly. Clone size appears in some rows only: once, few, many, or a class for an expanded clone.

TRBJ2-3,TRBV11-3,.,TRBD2,CASSLRRWRGGEDTQYF,TGTGCCAGCAGCTTGAGGCGGTGGCGGGGGGGTGAAGATACGCAGTATTTT
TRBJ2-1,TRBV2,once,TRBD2,CASTGLAGGQFF,TGTGCCAGCACCGGACTAGCGGGAGGTCAGTTCTTC
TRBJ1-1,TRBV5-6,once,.,CASSYRGVGTEAFF,TGTGCCAGCAGCTATAGAGGAGTCGGCACTGAAGCTTTCTTT
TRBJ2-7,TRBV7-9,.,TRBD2,CASSLASGGLYEQYF,TGTGCCAGCAGCTTGGCTAGCGGGGGCTTGTACGAGCAGTACTTC
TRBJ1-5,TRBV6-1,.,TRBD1,CATTDRGSINQPQHF,TGTGCCACGACAGACAGGGGGAGCATTAATCAGCCCCAGCATTTT
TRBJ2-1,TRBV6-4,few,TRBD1,CASSPGQEYNEQFF,TGTGCCAGCAGCCCGGGACAGGAATACAATGAGCAGTTCTTC
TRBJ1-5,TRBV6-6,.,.,CASSYSALGGGQPQHF,TGTGCCAGCAGTTACAGCGCGCTGGGAGGGGGTCAGCCCCAGCATTTT
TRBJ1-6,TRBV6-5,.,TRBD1,CASRTQGSGSPLHF,TGTGCCAGCAGGACACAGGGGAGCGGTTCACCCCTCCACTTT
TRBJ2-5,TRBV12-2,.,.,CASRLMSQETQYF,TGTGCAAGTCGCTTAATGAGCCAAGAGACCCAGTACTTC
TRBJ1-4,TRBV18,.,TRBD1,CASSRQGQGEKLFF,TGTGCCAGCTCGCGACAGGGCCAGGGGGAAAAACTGTTTTTT
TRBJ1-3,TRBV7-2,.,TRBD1,CASSPGTGGDTIYF,TGTGCCAGCAGTCCCGGGACAGGGGGAGACACCATATATTTT
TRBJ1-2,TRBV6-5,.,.,CASSYFSGAPDYGYTF,TGTGCCAGCAGTTACTTTTCAGGGGCGCCGGACTATGGCTACACCTTC
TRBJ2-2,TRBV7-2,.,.,CASSPTGTTNTGELFF,TGTGCCAGCAGCCCCACCGGGACAACGAACACCGGGGAGCTGTTTTTT